The 13 T cell receptor beta chains below were found in one sample sequenced in a study of metastatic and nonmetastatic thyroid tumors. No patient received treatment before thyroid surgery. TCRdb re-processed the PCR reads through MiXCR. There are 5,400 or so clones in the sample; 33% occur only once, and 20% to 30% lies in the top ten. The specimen sequenced was adjacent normal tissue. The receptors come from a female donor with papillary thyroid cancer or a benign thyroid nodule (not recorded which). Some clones in this sample may be carry-over from other donors' samples.

The chain employs TRBV6-1 and TRBJ2-3; possibly TRBD1 for D (6 bases). V was pared by 9 bases and J by 0 bases, with 13 bases between. Germline V gives CDR1 MNHNS, CDR2 SASEGT. CDR3 length equals 14 residues. CDR3 in DNA: TGTGCCAGTCGGCGGACAGCTAGCACAGATACGCAGTATTTT. This codes for CASRRTASTDTQYF.

This clone was picked up a small number of times. One base away lies a much larger clone, so this may be a sequencing read error. This chain connects TRBV10-2 to TRBJ2-5; D tentatively fits TRBD1 or TRBD2 (6 bases each). The V end was cut by 2 bases, the J end by 3 bases, with 16 bases between. Germline CDR1 reads WSHSY; CDR2 reads SAAADI. The length of the CDR3 is 16 residues. CDR3 nucleotides: TGCGCCAGCAGTGAGATGACTAGAGGGGGGAAAGAGACCCAGTACTTC. This translates into CASSEMTRGGKETQYF.

The V and J genes are TRBV2 and TRBJ1-1; D is perhaps TRBD1 (5 bases). Trimming pared 2 bases from V and 5 bases from J, leaving 6 bases between. The germline V gene encodes CDR1 SNHLY and CDR2 FYNNEI. The CDR3 has 12 amino acids. CDR3 bases: TGTGCCAGCAGTGAACAGGGAACTGAAGCTTTCTTT. Translation: CASSEQGTEAFF.

This clone was counted a few times. The chain combines TRBV20-1 with TRBJ2-7; D tentatively fits TRBD1 or TRBD2 (5 bases each). This CDR3 is 15 amino acids long. V lost 5 bases and J lost 2, with 19 bases in between. Germline assignment: CDR1 DFQATT and CDR2 SNEGSKA (reference sequence). The CDR3 reads CSAAYAGTDTYEQYF. The CDR3 nucleotides are TGCAGTGCTGCCTACGCCGGGACGGATACCTACGAGCAGTACTTC.

V and J are TRBV5-1 and TRBJ2-4; 8 bases align to TRBD2. The germline CDR1 and CDR2 sequences are SGHRS and YFSETQ. V was pared by 0 bases and J by 8 bases, with 7 bases of the junction left unmatched. The CDR3 covers 15 residues. CDR3 sequence reads: CASSLAGLSGDIQYF. Written as DNA, the CDR3 is TGCGCCAGCAGCTTGGCGGGACTTAGCGGGGACATTCAGTACTTC.

The chain is built from TRBV2 and TRBJ2-7; D is perhaps TRBD1 (6 bases). Trimming took 3 bases from V and 2 from J, leaving 11 bases between them. CDR3 size: 14 residues. CDR1 and CDR2 (germline): SNHLY, FYNNEI. CDR3 sequence: CASSEFWTAYEQYF. CDR3 DNA sequence: TGTGCCAGCAGTGAGTTTTGGACAGCCTACGAGCAGTACTTC.

V gene TRBV28 combines with J gene TRBJ2-3; 8 bases align to TRBD1. The CDR3 has 19 residues. V dropped 5 bases and J dropped 2; count of bases not matched to a gene: 18. CDR1 is MDHEN and CDR2 is SYDVKM in the germline V gene. CDR3 residues: CASSTIHLTTGAITDTQYF. Written as DNA, the CDR3 is TGTGCCAGCAGTACGATCCACTTGACGACAGGGGCCATCACAGATACGCAGTATTTT.

This clone was picked up one time. The genes are TRBV9 and TRBJ2-7; D is uncertain. V lost 0 bases and J 3 bases, leaving 7 bases between the germline ends. This CDR3 is built from 13 residues. The germline CDR1 and CDR2 sequences are SGDLS and YYNGEE. The CDR3 loop reads CASSVEWGYEQYF. The CDR3 coding sequence is TGTGCCAGCAGCGTAGAGTGGGGCTACGAGCAGTACTTC.

This chain connects TRBV5-1 to TRBJ2-7; perhaps TRBD2 as D (5 bases). CDR1 and CDR2 (germline): SGHRS, YFSETQ. The ends were cut back, 0 bases at V and 0 bases at J, with 7 bases in the middle. This CDR3 contains 14 residues. The CDR3 DNA sequence: TGCGCCAGCAGCTTGGTTCGGGGCTCCTACGAGCAGTACTTC. This encodes CASSLVRGSYEQYF.

This clone was detected a few times. The chain is built from TRBV6-2 or TRBV6-3 and TRBJ2-5; 7 nucleotides line up with TRBD2. The CDR3 has 17 amino acids. After removal of 4 bases from V and 0 bases from J, the junction contained 11 bases not matched to a gene. CDR1 MNHEY and CDR2 SVGEGT come from the germline V gene. DNA of the CDR3: TGTGCCAGCAGTTCCCCCTCAAAAGCGGGATACCAAGAGACCCAGTACTTC. As protein: CASSSPSKAGYQETQYF.

This chain links TRBV6-2 or TRBV6-3 with TRBJ1-2, with 7 bases fitting TRBD1. Germline V CDR1 and CDR2: MNHEY, SVGEGT. The CDR3 has 17 residues. The junction had 13 bases not matched to a gene; V was cut back by 5 bases and J by 1 base. Written as DNA, the CDR3 is TGTGCCAGCAGTCACCGATCCCGGGACAGCGGTAACTATGGCTACACCTTC. Translating gives CASSHRSRDSGNYGYTF.

CDR3 bases: TGCAGTGCTAGAGGGGGTAGCGGGGCCTCCTACGAGCAGTACTTC. Its protein is CSARGGSGASYEQYF. This rearrangement joins TRBV20-1 to TRBJ2-7, with 8 positions matching TRBD2. Per the germline V gene, CDR1 is DFQATT and CDR2 is SNEGSKA (reference sequence). Trimming at V came to 1 base and at J to 0 bases, leaving 5 bases not matched to a gene. The CDR3 is made up of 15 amino acids.

There are a few counts of this clone. The J gene is TRBJ2-3, the V gene TRBV6-1, with 10 bases that match TRBD2. Trimming cost V 10 bases and J 0 bases; bases outside gene matches: 10. Germline V gives CDR1 MNHNS, CDR2 SASEGT. The CDR3 is made up of 16 amino acids. For the CDR3, the DNA is TGTGCCATCTGCACAAATAGCGGGGGGAGCACAGATACGCAGTATTTT. Translation: CAICTNSGGSTDTQYF.